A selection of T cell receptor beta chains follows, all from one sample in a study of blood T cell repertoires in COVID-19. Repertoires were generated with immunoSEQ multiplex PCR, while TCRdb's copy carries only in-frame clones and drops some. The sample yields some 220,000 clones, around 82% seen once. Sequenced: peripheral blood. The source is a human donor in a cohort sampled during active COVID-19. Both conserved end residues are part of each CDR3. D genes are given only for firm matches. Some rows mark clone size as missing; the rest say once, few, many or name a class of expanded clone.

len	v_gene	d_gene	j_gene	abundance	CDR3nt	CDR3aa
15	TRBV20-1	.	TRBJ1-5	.	TGCAGTGCTAGTTTTCCCCGGTATAGCAATCAGCCCCAGCATTTT	CSASFPRYSNQPQHF
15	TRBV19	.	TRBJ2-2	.	TGTGCCAGTAGGAGAGGAGGCAGCAACACCGGGGAGCTGTTTTTT	CASRRGGSNTGELFF
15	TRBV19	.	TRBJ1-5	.	TGTGCCAGTAGTATAGGAGGGACATTGAATCAGCCCCAGCATTTT	CASSIGGTLNQPQHF
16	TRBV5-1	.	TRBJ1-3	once	TGCGCCAGCAGCCTGGGAGGTTGGGACATAGGAAACACCATATATTTT	CASSLGGWDIGNTIYF
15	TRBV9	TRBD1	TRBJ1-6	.	TGTGCCAGCAGCGGGACAGGGACGGGAAGGGCACCCCTCCACTTT	CASSGTGTGRAPLHF
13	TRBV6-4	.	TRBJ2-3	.	TGTGCCAGCAGCGGGGGAAGCACAGATACGCAGTATTTT	CASSGGSTDTQYF
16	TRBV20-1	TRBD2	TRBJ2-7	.	TGCAGTGCTAGTGGGACTAGCGGGGGGAGCTCCTACGAGCAGTACTTC	CSASGTSGGSSYEQYF
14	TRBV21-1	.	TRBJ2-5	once	TGTGCCAGCAGCAAAGCCAGGGGCCAAGAGACCCAGTACTTC	CASSKARGQETQYF
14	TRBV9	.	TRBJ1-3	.	TGTGCCAGCACCTCAGACAGCCCTGGAAACACCATATATTTT	CASTSDSPGNTIYF
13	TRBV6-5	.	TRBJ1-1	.	TGTGCCAGCAGGCCACACACGAACACTGAAGCTTTCTTT	CASRPHTNTEAFF
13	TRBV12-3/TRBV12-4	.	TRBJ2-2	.	TGTGCCAGCAGTAAATCAGGCACCGGGGAGCTGTTTTTT	CASSKSGTGELFF
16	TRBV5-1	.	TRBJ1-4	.	TGCGCCAGCAGCTTGGTATCGGGGATTACTAATGAAAAACTGTTTTTT	CASSLVSGITNEKLFF
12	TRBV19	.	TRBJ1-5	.	TGTGCCAGCCGAGAGGGAGGACAGCCCCAGCATTTT	CASREGGQPQHF
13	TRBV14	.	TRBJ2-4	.	TGTGCCAGCAGCCAAGAGAACGGGGGTGGTCAGTACTTC	CASSQENGGGQYF
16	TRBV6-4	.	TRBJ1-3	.	TGTGCCAGCAGTGCCGGACAGAGCAACTCTGGAAACACCATATATTTT	CASSAGQSNSGNTIYF
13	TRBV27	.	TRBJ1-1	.	TGTGCCAGCACCCGCTCGGGGAACACTGAAGCTTTCTTT	CASTRSGNTEAFF
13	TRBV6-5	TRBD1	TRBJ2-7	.	TGTGCCAGCAGTCGGACAGGGGTCGGCGAGCAGTACTTC	CASSRTGVGEQYF
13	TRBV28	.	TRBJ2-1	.	TGTGCCAGCAGTTCCGGACTATTCAATGAGCAGTTCTTC	CASSSGLFNEQFF
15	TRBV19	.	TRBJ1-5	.	TGTGCCAGTAGTAGCGATGGGTACGGACTTTGGCCCCAGCATTTT	CASSSDGYGLWPQHF
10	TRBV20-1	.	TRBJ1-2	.	TGCAGTGCTTTCCTCTATGGCTACACCTTC	CSAFLYGYTF
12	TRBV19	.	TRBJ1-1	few	TGTGCCAGTACAGGGTATGGCACTGAAGCTTTCTTT	CASTGYGTEAFF
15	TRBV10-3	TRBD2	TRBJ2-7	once	TGTGCCATCAGTGACCGCTTGCGGGAGACGTACGAGCAGTACTTC	CAISDRLRETYEQYF
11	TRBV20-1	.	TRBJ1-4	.	TGCAGTGCCCCAAACTTGGAAAAACTGTTTTTT	CSAPNLEKLFF
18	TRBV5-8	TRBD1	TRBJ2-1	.	TGTGCCAGCAGCCCTATGACCTGGACAGGTGGATGGGCTAATGAGCAGTTCTTC	CASSPMTWTGGWANEQFF
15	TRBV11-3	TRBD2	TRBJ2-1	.	TGTGCCAGCAGCTTAGGTAGCGGGAGTGTCGATGAGCAGTTCTTC	CASSLGSGSVDEQFF
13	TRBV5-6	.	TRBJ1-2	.	TGTGCCAGCAGACGGGGGACGGTCTATGGCTACACCTTC	CASRRGTVYGYTF
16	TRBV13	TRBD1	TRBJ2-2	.	TGTGCCAGCAGCGTTAGACAGGGGCTAGTTACCGGGGAGCTGTTTTTT	CASSVRQGLVTGELFF
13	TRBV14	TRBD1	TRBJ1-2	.	TGTGCCAGCAGCCCTGGACAGGTCTATGGCTACACCTTC	CASSPGQVYGYTF
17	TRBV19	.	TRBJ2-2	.	TGTGCCAGTAGTATTGGGGCCAGGACCAAGCCGACCGGGGAGCTGTTTTTT	CASSIGARTKPTGELFF
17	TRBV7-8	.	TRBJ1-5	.	TGTGCCAGCAGCTTAGCACCTCGGGGGGCGGGCAATCAGCCCCAGCATTTT	CASSLAPRGAGNQPQHF
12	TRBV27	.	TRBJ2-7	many	TGTGCCAGCAGTTTTTCGGGTTACGAGCAGTACTTC	CASSFSGYEQYF
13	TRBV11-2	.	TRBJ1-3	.	TGTGCCAGCAGGGATTGGAGGGTTAACACCATATATTTT	CASRDWRVNTIYF
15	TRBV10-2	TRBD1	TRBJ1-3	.	TGCGCCAGCAGATATCAGGGGGTGAAAGGAAACACCATATATTTT	CASRYQGVKGNTIYF
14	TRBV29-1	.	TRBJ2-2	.	TGCAGCGTCCTAGACCGGAGGGGCACCGGGGAGCTGTTTTTT	CSVLDRRGTGELFF
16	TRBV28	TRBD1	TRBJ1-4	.	TGTGCCAGCAGTTTAGGGACAGGGGGGAGGAATGAAAAACTGTTTTTT	CASSLGTGGRNEKLFF
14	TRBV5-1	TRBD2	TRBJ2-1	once	TGCGCCAGCCAACCGGGACTAGCCTACAATGAGCAGTTCTTC	CASQPGLAYNEQFF
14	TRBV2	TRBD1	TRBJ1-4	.	TGTGCCAGCAATTCAGGGGGCGCACGAGAAAAACTGTTTTTT	CASNSGGAREKLFF
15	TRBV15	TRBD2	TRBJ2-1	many	TGTGCCACCAGCAGTAGCGGGGGGGCGCCTGATGAGCAGTTCTTC	CATSSSGGAPDEQFF
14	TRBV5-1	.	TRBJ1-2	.	TGCGCCAGCAGCCCTGGTGGGGCCTACTATGGCTACACCTTC	CASSPGGAYYGYTF
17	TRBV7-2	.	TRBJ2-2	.	TGTGCCAGCAGCTTAGCGGGCGGGGACCCGAACACCGGGGAGCTGTTTTTT	CASSLAGGDPNTGELFF
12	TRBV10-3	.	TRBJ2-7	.	TGTGCCATCAGCGGCTTAGGGGACGAGCAGTACTTC	CAISGLGDEQYF
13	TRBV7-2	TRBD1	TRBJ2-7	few	TGTGCCAGCAGCTCCTCCTGGGACAGGCTACAGTACTTC	CASSSSWDRLQYF
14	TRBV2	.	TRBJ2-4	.	TGTGCCAGCAGTGAGGGGGGATCCAAAAACATTCAGTACTTC	CASSEGGSKNIQYF
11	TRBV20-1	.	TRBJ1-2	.	TGCAGTGCCAATCCTAACCGCGGCTACACCTTC	CSANPNRGYTF
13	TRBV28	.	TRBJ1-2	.	TGTGCCAGCAGGGGGGAGGAGGGGTTTGGCTACACCTTC	CASRGEEGFGYTF
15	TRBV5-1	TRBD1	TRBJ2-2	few	TGCGCCAGCAGCCCTCGACAGGGGAGCTCCGGGGAGCTGTTTTTT	CASSPRQGSSGELFF
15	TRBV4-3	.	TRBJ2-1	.	TGCGCCAGCAGCCAAGAACGCGCTTCCTACAATGAGCAGTTCTTC	CASSQERASYNEQFF
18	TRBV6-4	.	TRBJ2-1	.	TGTGCCAGCAGTGACGATCGGGGAGGCGGGGACTCCTACAATGAGCAGTTCTTC	CASSDDRGGGDSYNEQFF
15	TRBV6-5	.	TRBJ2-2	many	TGTGCCAGCAGTTACTCGAGGGAGAGGGCCGGGGAGCTGTTTTTT	CASSYSRERAGELFF